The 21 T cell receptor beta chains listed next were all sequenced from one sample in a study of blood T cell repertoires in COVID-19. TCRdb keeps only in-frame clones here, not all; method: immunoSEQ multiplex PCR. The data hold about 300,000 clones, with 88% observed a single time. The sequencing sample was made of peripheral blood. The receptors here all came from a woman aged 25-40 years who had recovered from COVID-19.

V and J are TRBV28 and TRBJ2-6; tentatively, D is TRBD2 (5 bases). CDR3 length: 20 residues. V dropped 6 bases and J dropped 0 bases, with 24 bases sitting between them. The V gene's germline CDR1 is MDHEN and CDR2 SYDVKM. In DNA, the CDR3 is TGTGCCAGCAGGAGTTCTGCGACCCGGGATCTGATCTCTGGGGCCAACGTCCTGACTTTC. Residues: CASRSSATRDLISGANVLTF.

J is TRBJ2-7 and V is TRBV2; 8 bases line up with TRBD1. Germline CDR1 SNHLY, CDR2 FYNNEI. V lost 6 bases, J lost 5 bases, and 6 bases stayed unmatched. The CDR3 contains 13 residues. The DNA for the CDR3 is TGTGCCAGCAGAGGGACAGGTTTCCACGAGCAGTACTTC. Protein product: CASRGTGFHEQYF.

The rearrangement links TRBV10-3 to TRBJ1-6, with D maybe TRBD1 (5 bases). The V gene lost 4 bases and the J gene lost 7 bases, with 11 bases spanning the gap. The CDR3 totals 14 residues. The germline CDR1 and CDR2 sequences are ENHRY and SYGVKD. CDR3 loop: CAISVGGKNSPLHF. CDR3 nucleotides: TGTGCCATCAGTGTGGGGGGGAAGAATTCACCCCTCCACTTT.

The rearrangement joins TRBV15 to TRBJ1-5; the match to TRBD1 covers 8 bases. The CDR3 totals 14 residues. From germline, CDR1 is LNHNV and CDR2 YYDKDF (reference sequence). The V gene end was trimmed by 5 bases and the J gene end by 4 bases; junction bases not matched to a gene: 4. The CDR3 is CATSVYRGNQPQHF. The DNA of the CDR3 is TGTGCCACCAGCGTCTACAGGGGGAATCAGCCCCAGCATTTT.

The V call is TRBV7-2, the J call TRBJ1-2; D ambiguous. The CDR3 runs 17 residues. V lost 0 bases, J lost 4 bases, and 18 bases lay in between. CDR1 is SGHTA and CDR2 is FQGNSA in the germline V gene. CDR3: CASSLAPTGRLSYGYTF. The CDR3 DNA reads TGTGCCAGCAGCTTAGCTCCAACTGGCAGGCTGAGCTATGGCTACACCTTC.

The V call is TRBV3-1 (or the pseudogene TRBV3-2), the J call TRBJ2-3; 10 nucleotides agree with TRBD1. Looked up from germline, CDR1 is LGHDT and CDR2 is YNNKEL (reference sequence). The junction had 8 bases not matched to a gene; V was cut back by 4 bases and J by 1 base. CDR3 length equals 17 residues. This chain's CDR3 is CASSLQGGTGGTDTQYF. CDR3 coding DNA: TGTGCCAGCAGCCTACAAGGCGGGACAGGGGGCACAGATACGCAGTATTTT.

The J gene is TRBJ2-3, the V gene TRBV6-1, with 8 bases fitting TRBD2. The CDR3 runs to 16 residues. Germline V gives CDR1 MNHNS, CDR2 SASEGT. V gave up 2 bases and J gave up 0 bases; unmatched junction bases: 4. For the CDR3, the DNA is TGTGCCAGCAGTGAATACTTAGCGGGGAGCACAGATACGCAGTATTTT. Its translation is CASSEYLAGSTDTQYF.

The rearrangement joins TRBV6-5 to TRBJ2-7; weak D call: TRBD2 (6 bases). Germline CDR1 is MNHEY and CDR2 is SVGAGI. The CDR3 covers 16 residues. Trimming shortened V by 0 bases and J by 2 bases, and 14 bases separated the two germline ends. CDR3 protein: CASSYSISGVAYEQYF. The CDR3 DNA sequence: TGTGCCAGCAGTTACTCTATTTCGGGGGTGGCCTACGAGCAGTACTTC.

CDR3 region: CASSTGQGKLGPQHF. The CDR3 nucleotides read TGTGCCAGTAGTACGGGACAGGGGAAATTGGGGCCCCAGCATTTT. This rearrangement joins TRBV19 to TRBJ1-5; TRBD1 aligns across 10 bases. The germline V gene encodes CDR1 LNHDA and CDR2 SQIVND (reference sequence). This CDR3 has 15 amino acids. Unmatched junction bases numbered 9, after V lost 4 bases and J lost 9 bases.

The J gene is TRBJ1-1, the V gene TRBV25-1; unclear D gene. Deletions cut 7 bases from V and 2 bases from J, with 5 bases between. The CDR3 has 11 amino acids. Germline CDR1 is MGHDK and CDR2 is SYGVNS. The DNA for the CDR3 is TGTGCCAGCACCAGAAACACTGAAGCTTTCTTT. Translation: CASTRNTEAFF.

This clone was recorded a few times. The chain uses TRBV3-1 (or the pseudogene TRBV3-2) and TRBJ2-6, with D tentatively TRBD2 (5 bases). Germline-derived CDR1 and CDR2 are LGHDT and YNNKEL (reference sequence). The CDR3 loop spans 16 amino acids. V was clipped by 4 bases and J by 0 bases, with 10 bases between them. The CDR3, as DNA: TGTGCCAGCAGCCCCCCTAGCAGCTCTGGGGCCAACGTCCTGACTTTC. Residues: CASSPPSSSGANVLTF.

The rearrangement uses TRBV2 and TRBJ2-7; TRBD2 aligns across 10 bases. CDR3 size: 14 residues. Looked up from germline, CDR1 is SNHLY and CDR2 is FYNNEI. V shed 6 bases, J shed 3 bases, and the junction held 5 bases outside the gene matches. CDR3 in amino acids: CASRGASGGYEQYF. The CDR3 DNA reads TGTGCCAGCAGGGGAGCTAGCGGGGGCTACGAGCAGTACTTC.

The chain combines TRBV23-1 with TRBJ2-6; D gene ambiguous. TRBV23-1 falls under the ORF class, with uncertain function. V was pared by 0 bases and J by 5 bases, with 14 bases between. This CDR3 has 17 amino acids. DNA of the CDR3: TGCGCCAGCAGTCAATCGAGGCCTCCCCTACGGGCCAACGTCCTGACTTTC. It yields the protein CASSQSRPPLRANVLTF.

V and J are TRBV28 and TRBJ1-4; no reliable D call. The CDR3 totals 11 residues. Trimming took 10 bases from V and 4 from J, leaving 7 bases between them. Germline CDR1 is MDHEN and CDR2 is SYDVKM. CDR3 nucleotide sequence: TGTGCCACGAGGAGTAATGAAAAACTGTTTTTT. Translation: CATRSNEKLFF. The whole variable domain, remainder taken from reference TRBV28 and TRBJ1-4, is DVKVTQSSRYLVKRTGEKVFLECVQDMDHENMFWYRQDPGLGLRLIYFSYDVKMKEKGDIPEGYSVSREKKERFSLILESASTNQTSMYLCATRSNEKLFFGSGTQLSVL.

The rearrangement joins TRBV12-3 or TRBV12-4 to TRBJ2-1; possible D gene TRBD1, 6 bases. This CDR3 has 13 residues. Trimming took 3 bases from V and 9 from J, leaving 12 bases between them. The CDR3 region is CASSFSGVREQFF. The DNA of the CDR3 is TGTGCCAGCAGTTTCTCAGGGGTACGTGAGCAGTTCTTC.

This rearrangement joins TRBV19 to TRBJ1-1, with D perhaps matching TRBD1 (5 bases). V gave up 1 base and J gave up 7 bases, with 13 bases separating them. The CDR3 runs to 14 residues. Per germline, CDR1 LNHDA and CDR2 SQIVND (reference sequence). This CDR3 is CASSIVGGHFEAFF. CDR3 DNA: TGTGCCAGTAGTATAGTGGGAGGACACTTTGAAGCTTTCTTT.

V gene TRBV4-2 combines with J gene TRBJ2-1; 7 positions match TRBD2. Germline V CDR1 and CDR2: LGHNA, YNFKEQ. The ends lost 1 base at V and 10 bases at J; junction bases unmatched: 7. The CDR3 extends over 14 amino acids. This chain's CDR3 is CASSQGAGLPEQFF. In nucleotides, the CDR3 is TGTGCCAGCAGCCAAGGGGCGGGACTACCAGAGCAGTTCTTC.

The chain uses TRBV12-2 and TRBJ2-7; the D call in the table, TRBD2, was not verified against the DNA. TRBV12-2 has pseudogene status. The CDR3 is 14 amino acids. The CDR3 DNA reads TGTGCAAGTCCCTTTGGCGGTGGTGGGAGGAAGCAGTACTTC. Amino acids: CASPFGGGGRKQYF.

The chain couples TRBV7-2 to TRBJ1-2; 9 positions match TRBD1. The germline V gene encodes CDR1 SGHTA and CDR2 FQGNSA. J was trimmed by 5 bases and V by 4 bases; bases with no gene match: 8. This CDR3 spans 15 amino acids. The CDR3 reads CASSSTGGGGYGYTF. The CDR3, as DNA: TGTGCCAGCAGCTCTACAGGGGGCGGTGGGTATGGCTACACCTTC.

This CDR3 is CASSYFNTGRPYNEQFF. In DNA, the CDR3 is TGTGCCAGCAGTTACTTCAACACCGGGAGGCCCTACAATGAGCAGTTCTTC. V and J are TRBV6-8 and TRBJ2-1; 7 positions match TRBD2. J was trimmed by 2 bases and V by 1 base; bases with no gene match: 8. The germline CDR1 and CDR2 sequences are MNHGY and SAAAGT. The CDR3 runs 17 residues.

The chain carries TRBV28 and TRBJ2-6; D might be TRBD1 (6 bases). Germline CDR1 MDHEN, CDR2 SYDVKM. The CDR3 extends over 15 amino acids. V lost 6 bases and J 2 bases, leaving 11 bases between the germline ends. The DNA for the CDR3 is TGTGCCAGCAGCCAACAGGGTCCTGGGGCCAACGTCCTGACTTTC. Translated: CASSQQGPGANVLTF.